Shown below are 23 T cell receptor beta chains from a single sample sequenced in a study of blood T cell repertoires in COVID-19. Sequenced by immunoSEQ multiplex PCR; TCRdb stores in-frame clones only, minus some. The table records some 130,000 clones, around 86% of them present only once. The sample taken for sequencing was peripheral blood. Every receptor here comes from a man aged 45-60 years with active COVID-19.

V and J are TRBV4-1 and TRBJ2-5, with D perhaps matching TRBD1 (6 bases). CDR1 MGHRA and CDR2 YSYEKL come from the germline V gene. The CDR3 has 15 residues. The V and J ends lost 1 base and 1 base respectively, with 10 bases between them. Here the CDR3 reads CASSQGQGPQETQYF. The CDR3 DNA reads as TGCGCCAGCAGCCAAGGGCAGGGGCCCCAAGAGACCCAGTACTTC.

This rearrangement joins TRBV10-3 to TRBJ2-2; D gene uncertain. This CDR3 has 12 residues. Trimming removed 6 bases from V and 0 bases from J, with 2 bases in between. Germline CDR1 reads ENHRY; CDR2 reads SYGVKD. The chain's CDR3 is CAISANTGELFF. DNA for the CDR3: TGTGCCATCAGCGCGAACACCGGGGAGCTGTTTTTT.

The chain couples TRBV7-2 to TRBJ2-1, with D maybe TRBD2 (7 bases). The V end lost 2 bases, the J end lost 8 bases, and 25 bases lay between the germline ends. Germline CDR1 and CDR2: SGHTA and FQGNSA. The CDR3 length is 18 residues. CDR3 region: CASSLSTYPGRGLDEQFF. The CDR3 DNA reads TGTGCCAGCAGCTTATCGACGTACCCCGGGCGGGGGCTTGATGAGCAGTTCTTC.

This clone is a singleton in its sample. The chain joins TRBV10-3 to TRBJ1-1, with TRBD1 matching 10 bases. Losses at the gene ends were 10 bases for V and 5 bases for J; bases not matched to a gene: 7. CDR1 and CDR2 (germline): ENHRY, SYGVKD. The CDR3 spans 13 residues. The CDR3, as DNA: TGTGCCACTAAGGCGGACAGGGGGACTGAAGCTTTCTTT. Amino acids: CATKADRGTEAFF.

Only a few counts were recorded for this clone. This chain joins TRBV15 and TRBJ2-1, with TRBD1 as a possible D gene (6 bases). Per the germline V gene, CDR1 is LNHNV and CDR2 is YYDKDF (reference sequence). This CDR3 region has 14 residues. Trimming stripped 6 bases from V and 7 bases from J, with 16 bases between. The CDR3 DNA reads as TGTGCCACCAGTAAATTAAGGACAGCGAATGAGCAGTTCTTC. Its translation is CATSKLRTANEQFF.

The V call is TRBV14, the J call TRBJ1-6, with 7 bases lining up with TRBD1. The V segment lost 7 bases and the J segment 4 bases; nucleotides outside the gene matches: 1. This CDR3 has 13 amino acids. The germline V gene encodes CDR1 SGHDN and CDR2 FVKESK. The CDR3 nucleotides are TGTGCCAGCACGGGACAGTATAATTCACCCCTCCACTTT. Its translation is CASTGQYNSPLHF.

The V gene is TRBV12-3 or TRBV12-4, the J gene TRBJ1-3; the D is unclear. The CDR3 is made up of 12 amino acids. Trimming took 7 bases from V and 0 from J, leaving 4 bases between them. The CDR3 loop is CASTLSGNTIYF. The DNA for the CDR3 is TGTGCCAGCACCCTCTCTGGAAACACCATATATTTT.

The V and J genes are TRBV7-2 and TRBJ2-2; 11 bases map to TRBD2. V lost 7 bases and J lost 6; bases outside the gene matches: 10. The length of the CDR3 is 16 residues. The germline gives CDR1 SGHTA, CDR2 FQGNSA. The CDR3 loop reads CASTPNSGGVPGELFF. The CDR3, as DNA: TGTGCCAGCACCCCCAATAGCGGGGGGGTCCCCGGGGAGCTGTTTTTT.

V is TRBV5-1 and J is TRBJ1-1; TRBD1 might be the D (5 bases). From germline, CDR1 is SGHRS and CDR2 YFSETQ. Trimming pared 0 bases from V and 4 bases from J, leaving 13 bases between. The CDR3 consists of 15 residues. CDR3 nucleotide sequence: TGCGCCAGCAGCTTGGATACCCGCGGGGGCACTGAAGCTTTCTTT. Translation: CASSLDTRGGTEAFF.

The CDR3, as DNA: TGTGCCAGCTCACTTCAGGGACAGGGGCTTTCACCCCTCCACTTT. Translated, it gives CASSLQGQGLSPLHF. This chain joins TRBV18 and TRBJ1-6; 10 bases fit TRBD1. The V gene's germline CDR1 is KGHSH and CDR2 LQKENI. CDR3 length: 15 residues. V was pared by 4 bases and J by 9 bases, with 6 bases of the junction left unmatched.

The chain uses TRBV29-1 and TRBJ1-2; 7 bases map to TRBD1. The V gene end was trimmed by 8 bases and the J gene end by 2 bases; junction bases not matched to a gene: 5. Germline CDR1 SQVTM, CDR2 ANQGSEA. There are 12 residues in the CDR3. The CDR3 region has the DNA TGCAGCTACAGGGGCCACAACTATGGCTACACCTTC. Translating gives CSYRGHNYGYTF.

V is TRBV6-5 and J is TRBJ1-6; D ambiguous. The CDR3 has 15 amino acids. Trimming stripped 8 bases from V and 1 base from J, with 12 bases between. CDR1 is MNHEY, CDR2 SVGAGI, per germline. CDR3 nucleotide sequence: TGTGCCAGCCGGGGTGATGGGTCCTATAATTCACCCCTCCACTTT. Translation: CASRGDGSYNSPLHF.

The rearrangement uses TRBV13 and TRBJ2-7, with D possibly TRBD2 on 6 matching bases. The CDR3 runs to 16 residues. Germline lookup yields CDR1 PRHDT and CDR2 FYEKMQ (reference sequence). V dropped 5 bases and J dropped 4 bases, with 21 bases sitting between them. The CDR3, as DNA: TGTGCCAGCAGCCCCGCACTAGCCCCCAGATCTTACGAGCAGTACTTC. Protein sequence: CASSPALAPRSYEQYF.

This chain links TRBV9 with TRBJ1-2, with D possibly TRBD1 on 5 matching bases. V gave up 7 bases and J gave up 4 bases, with 20 bases separating them. This CDR3 is built from 15 residues. Germline CDR1 is SGDLS and CDR2 is YYNGEE. CDR3 loop: CASSPLGQGIYGYTF. The CDR3 DNA is TGTGCCAGCTCTCCTTTAGGGCAGGGTATCTATGGCTACACCTTC.

The chain recombines TRBV6-5 with TRBJ1-2, with D perhaps TRBD1 (6 bases). The length of the CDR3 is 12 residues. Trimming removed 5 bases at V and 7 bases at J, with 11 bases between. Germline V gives CDR1 MNHEY, CDR2 SVGAGI. The CDR3 loop is CASSLEGGGYTF. In DNA, the CDR3 is TGTGCCAGCAGTCTGGAAGGGGGTGGCTACACCTTC.

The chain employs TRBV6-2 or TRBV6-3 and TRBJ2-7; D could derive from TRBD1 or TRBD2 (7 bases each). The CDR3 extends over 14 amino acids. Germline CDR1 and CDR2: MNHEY and SVGEGT. V lost 6 bases and J lost 2, with 14 bases in between. The CDR3 sequence: CASSQGEGPYEQYF. CDR3 nucleotide sequence: TGTGCCAGCAGCCAGGGGGAGGGGCCCTACGAGCAGTACTTC.

This sequence joins TRBV27 and TRBJ2-1; 10 bases are a match to TRBD2. Trimming removed 6 bases from V and 4 bases from J; junction bases left unmatched: 9. Germline V gene lookup returns CDR1 MNHEY and CDR2 SMNVEV (reference sequence). CDR3 length: 16 amino acids. The chain's CDR3 is CASRIAGGSVYNEQFF. The CDR3 DNA reads TGTGCCAGCAGGATAGCGGGGGGTTCGGTTTACAATGAGCAGTTCTTC.

This clone was observed a few times. CDR3 amino acids: CATSSPQGRIAFF. The CDR3 region has the DNA TGTGCCACCAGCAGCCCCCAGGGTAGAATAGCTTTCTTT. The V gene is TRBV15, the J gene TRBJ1-1, with TRBD1 as a possible D gene (5 bases). Germline CDR1 is LNHNV and CDR2 is YYDKDF (reference sequence). The germline V and J ends were trimmed by 3 bases and 10 bases, with 15 bases remaining between them. This CDR3 contains 13 residues.

The rearrangement joins TRBV7-9 to TRBJ1-2; D is undetermined. V was cut by 6 bases and J by 9 bases, with 20 bases left in between. The CDR3 runs to 14 residues. Germline CDR1 and CDR2: SEHNR and FQNEAQ (reference sequence). The CDR3 protein is CASSLTLPRGSYTF. CDR3 DNA sequence: TGTGCCAGCAGTCTTACACTGCCCCGAGGGAGCTACACCTTC.

V and J are TRBV6-5 and TRBJ1-6; D gene uncertain. The germline V gene encodes CDR1 MNHEY and CDR2 SVGAGI. This CDR3 region has 13 residues. With 4 bases removed from V and 6 bases from J, the gap between germline ends came to 7 bases. The CDR3 loop reads CASSSEFNSPLHF. As DNA, the CDR3 is TGTGCCAGCAGTTCAGAATTTAATTCACCCCTCCACTTT.

This chain joins TRBV6-1 and TRBJ1-5; 9 bases line up with TRBD1. Germline values: CDR1 MNHNS, CDR2 SASEGT. The length of the CDR3 is 19 residues. Trimming at V came to 4 bases and at J to 2 bases, leaving 15 bases not matched to a gene. The chain's CDR3 is CASSARRTGAYGGNQPQHF. CDR3 nucleotide sequence: TGTGCCAGCAGTGCACGAAGGACAGGGGCCTACGGGGGCAATCAGCCCCAGCATTTT.

This clone was observed many times. This sequence joins TRBV19 and TRBJ2-7; maybe TRBD1 (6 bases). Germline V gives CDR1 LNHDA, CDR2 SQIVND (reference sequence). The CDR3 runs 14 residues. The ends were cut back, 1 base at V and 4 bases at J, with 11 bases in the middle. CDR3 protein: CASSIAGVGYEQYF. The CDR3 region has the DNA TGTGCCAGTAGTATAGCAGGGGTTGGATACGAGCAGTACTTC.

The genes are TRBV5-8 and TRBJ2-7, with 11 bases fitting TRBD1. The CDR3 spans 14 residues. The germline CDR1 and CDR2 sequences are SGHTS and YDEGEE. V dropped 5 bases and J dropped 5; count of bases not matched to a gene: 6. This chain's CDR3 is CASRKWTGGNEQYF. Written as DNA, the CDR3 is TGTGCCAGCAGGAAATGGACAGGGGGCAACGAGCAGTACTTC.